The clone carrying this T cell receptor (beta chain) came up a few times. Its antigen remains unidentified. The sample is drawn from a study of regulatory T cells in long-lasting Graves disease. General study points: Patients with persistent Graves' had lower TCR diversity than newly diagnosed patients.

Documented time point: newly diagnosed GD, antithyroid drugs for less than 3 months. Scientists built the TCR library using RNA that was extracted from PBMCs. Building of the TCR beta libraries involved iRepertoire HTBI primers and Arm-PCR of CDR3 regions. TCRdb passed the multiplex PCR reads through MiXCR, listing each CDR3 protein once. The data show 550,000 to 600,000 distinct CDR3 sequences, with about 16% seen just once and more than 10% held by the top ten. The CDR3 is 12 residues long. V was pared by 1 base and J by 6 bases, with 1 base between. Germline values: CDR1 SEHNR, CDR2 FQNEAQ (reference sequence). The same sample was also used in a study of T cells in Graves' hyperthyroidism and ophthalmopathy.

The gene calls are TRBV7-9 and TRBJ2-6, with no clear D. The sequence was collected from a young man with Graves disease. The material sequenced was peripheral blood mononuclear cells (PBMCs), taken at new diagnosis, from a patient treated with antithyroid drugs. The CDR3: CASSLEANVLTF. The CDR3, as DNA: TGTGCCAGCAGCTTAGAGGCCAACGTCCTGACTTTC.